Presented here are 22 T cell receptor beta chains from one specimen sequenced in a study of shared clonotypes between healthy human individuals. The table came from immunoSEQ multiplex PCR; TCRdb's copy has only in-frame clones and leaves some out. Of fewer than 1 million clones listed, approximately 97% are singletons. The naive CD8 fraction comprised CD45RO-negative cells positively selected for CCR7 and excluded terminally differentiated effector memory CD45RA+ cells. The sequencing input was naive CD8+ T cells sorted from blood. The receptors originated from a young man in good health.

The rearrangement uses TRBV29-1 and TRBJ2-2; 10 positions agree with TRBD1. J lost 6 bases, V lost 5 bases, and 6 bases had no gene match. The CDR3 has 14 amino acids. Looked up from germline, CDR1 is SQVTM and CDR2 is ANQGSEA. The CDR3 spells CSVLGQGEPGELFF. CDR3 sequence (DNA): TGCAGCGTTCTCGGACAGGGGGAACCCGGGGAGCTGTTTTTT.

The DNA for the CDR3 is TGTGCCAGCAGCGCCGGGACTCTAAATCAGCCCCAGCATTTT. It translates to CASSAGTLNQPQHF. The rearrangement uses TRBV9 and TRBJ1-5; D perhaps matches TRBD1 (5 bases). In germline, CDR1 is SGDLS, CDR2 YYNGEE. CDR3 size: 14 residues. The V end lost 3 bases, the J end lost 4 bases, and 11 bases lay between the germline ends.

Regarding this clone: At one end, the junction sequence differs from germline, possibly due to a read error. The chain carries TRBV5-5 and TRBJ2-1, with a weak D call TRBD2 (6 bases). CDR1 and CDR2 (germline): SGHKS, YYEKEE (reference sequence). The CDR3 totals 15 residues. CDR3 loop: CASRLGGNQYNEQFF. CDR3 bases: TGTGCCAGCAGGTTGGGGGGAAACCAATACAATGAGCAGTTCTTC.

The J gene is TRBJ2-5, the V gene TRBV29-1; TRBD2 might be the D (6 bases). CDR1 is SQVTM and CDR2 is ANQGSEA in the germline V gene. This CDR3 contains 12 residues. Trimming stripped 7 bases from V and 5 bases from J, with 14 bases between. The CDR3 bases are TGCAGCGGGACCGCGGGATGGGAGACCCAGTACTTC. Translating gives CSGTAGWETQYF.

V usage is TRBV28 and J usage is TRBJ2-6, with D perhaps matching TRBD1 (6 bases). The CDR3 loop spans 17 amino acids. Per germline, CDR1 MDHEN and CDR2 SYDVKM. The V and J ends lost 5 bases and 0 bases respectively, with 14 bases between them. This CDR3 reads CASSKRQVSSGANVLTF. CDR3 bases: TGTGCCAGCAGTAAAAGACAGGTTAGCTCTGGGGCCAACGTCCTGACTTTC.

This chain connects TRBV27 to TRBJ2-7; tentatively, D is TRBD1 or TRBD2 (5 bases each). This CDR3 is 14 amino acids long. Trimming stripped 8 bases from V and 7 bases from J, with 21 bases between. CDR1 is MNHEY, CDR2 SMNVEV, per germline (reference sequence). CDR3 coding DNA: TGTGCCAGCGGGCTCTTGGACAAGCCGGGGGAGCAGTACTTC. Its translation is CASGLLDKPGEQYF.

V usage is TRBV27 and J usage is TRBJ2-7, with a possible D match to TRBD1 (5 bases). Deletions cut 4 bases from V and 3 bases from J, with 10 bases between. Germline V CDR1 and CDR2: MNHEY, SMNVEV (reference sequence). This CDR3 comprises 13 residues. This chain's CDR3 is CASSWTIGYEQYF. The CDR3 region has the DNA TGTGCCAGCAGTTGGACAATCGGCTACGAGCAGTACTTC.

As regards this clone: Within the sample, other DNA sequences also encode this same CDR3. The chain is built from TRBV5-1 and TRBJ2-7; 10 bases match TRBD1. CDR1 is SGHRS, CDR2 YFSETQ, per germline. This CDR3 is 15 amino acids long. J was trimmed by 4 bases and V by 0 bases; bases with no gene match: 4. CDR3 residues: CASSLGQGASYEQYF. The CDR3 bases are TGCGCCAGCAGCTTGGGACAGGGGGCATCTTACGAGCAGTACTTC.

Only a few counts were recorded for this clone. V usage is TRBV2 and J usage is TRBJ1-2, with 7 bases aligning to TRBD1. The CDR3 extends over 11 amino acids. CDR1 SNHLY and CDR2 FYNNEI come from the germline V gene. Trimming cost V 7 bases and J 7 bases; bases outside gene matches: 3. For the CDR3, the DNA is TGTGCCAGCACACAGGGGTCTGGCTACACCTTC. It codes for CASTQGSGYTF.

The rearrangement joins TRBV9 to TRBJ1-4, with TRBD1 as a possible D gene (6 bases). This CDR3 is built from 15 residues. The germline gives CDR1 SGDLS, CDR2 YYNGEE. With 0 bases removed from V and 4 bases from J, the gap between germline ends came to 10 bases. In DNA, the CDR3 is TGTGCCAGCAGCGTAGGGGACATAGGTAATGAAAAACTGTTTTTT. This codes for CASSVGDIGNEKLFF.

This clone was seen just once. The rearrangement links TRBV11-3 to TRBJ2-7; no clear D gene. V was clipped by 2 bases and J by 5 bases, with 10 bases between them. The CDR3 covers 13 residues. Per the germline V gene, CDR1 is SGHNT and CDR2 is YENEEA. CDR3 DNA sequence: TGTGCCAGCAGCTTACTCCCGGTTGACGAGCAGTACTTC. This codes for CASSLLPVDEQYF. The complete variable domain, with remaining parts taken from reference TRBV11-3 and TRBJ2-7, reads EAGVVQSPRYKIIEKKQPVAFWCNPISGHNTLYWYLQNLGQGPELLIRYENEEAVDDSQLPKDRFSAERLKGVDSTLKIQPAELGDSAVYLCASSLLPVDEQYFGPGTRLTVT.

The chain links TRBV6-5 to TRBJ2-2; D gene ambiguous. This CDR3 comprises 12 residues. Deletions cut 7 bases from V and 0 bases from J, with 3 bases between. CDR1 MNHEY and CDR2 SVGAGI come from the germline V gene. The CDR3 region is CASTANTGELFF. CDR3 nucleotide sequence: TGTGCCAGCACTGCGAACACCGGGGAGCTGTTTTTT.

The genes are TRBV4-1 and TRBJ2-5; 7 bases are a match to TRBD2. V lost 3 bases and J lost 5; bases outside the gene matches: 9. The CDR3 is 15 residues long. Germline values: CDR1 MGHRA, CDR2 YSYEKL. The chain's CDR3 is CASSHRAGSGETQYF. In DNA form, the CDR3 reads TGCGCCAGCAGCCACCGAGCGGGATCCGGGGAGACCCAGTACTTC.

On this clone: The identical CDR3 is also encoded by other nucleotide sequences in the sample. V and J are TRBV9 and TRBJ2-3; 10 positions match TRBD2. The CDR3 has 15 amino acids. The V and J ends lost 3 bases and 1 base, in that order; junction bases with no gene match: 2. Germline loops: CDR1 SGDLS, CDR2 YYNGEE. CDR3 nucleotide sequence: TGTGCCAGCAGCGAGGGGACTAGCGGCACAGATACGCAGTATTTT. It is translated as CASSEGTSGTDTQYF.

The chain links TRBV27 to TRBJ1-1; possibly TRBD1 for D (5 bases). The V end lost 6 bases, the J end lost 6 bases, and 14 bases lay between the germline ends. This CDR3 comprises 13 residues. Germline V lookup: CDR1 MNHEY, CDR2 SMNVEV (reference sequence). CDR3 region: CASSISGWAEAFF. CDR3 in DNA: TGTGCCAGCAGCATCTCAGGGTGGGCTGAAGCTTTCTTT.

V gene TRBV19 combines with J gene TRBJ2-7, with D possibly being TRBD2 (6 bases). Trimming pared 5 bases from V and 3 bases from J, leaving 11 bases between. The CDR3 runs to 13 residues. CDR1 and CDR2 from the germline V gene are LNHDA and SQIVND (reference sequence). The CDR3 reads CASSLRERYEQYF. The CDR3 nucleotides read TGTGCCAGTAGTTTACGGGAGCGCTACGAGCAGTACTTC.

This sequence joins TRBV7-9 and TRBJ2-2; 7 positions agree with TRBD2. The CDR3 totals 17 residues. CDR1 is SEHNR and CDR2 is FQNEAQ in the germline V gene (reference sequence). The junction had 10 bases not matched to a gene; V was cut back by 3 bases and J by 3 bases. CDR3 sequence (DNA): TGTGCCAGCAGCTTCCCTTGGGAGGGCCATGACACCGGGGAGCTGTTTTTT. Its translation: CASSFPWEGHDTGELFF.

J is TRBJ2-2 and V is TRBV9; a possible D gene is TRBD2 (5 bases). Between the trimmed V and J ends, which lost 0 bases and 4 bases, there was a span of 7 bases. The germline V gene encodes CDR1 SGDLS and CDR2 YYNGEE. The CDR3 is made up of 14 amino acids. The CDR3 bases are TGTGCCAGCAGCGTAGACGGGGTCACCGGGGAGCTGTTTTTT. This gives the protein CASSVDGVTGELFF.

The V gene is TRBV28, the J gene TRBJ2-7; 10 nucleotides align to TRBD2. V gave up 3 bases and J gave up 0 bases; unmatched junction bases: 8. The CDR3 runs 17 residues. The germline V gene has CDR1 MDHEN and CDR2 SYDVKM. DNA of the CDR3: TGTGCCAGCAGTTTTCTAGCGGGAGCATCAAGCTCCTACGAGCAGTACTTC. It yields the protein CASSFLAGASSSYEQYF.

The V call is TRBV6-5, the J call TRBJ1-5; D not certain. The CDR3 loop spans 11 amino acids. The germline gives CDR1 MNHEY, CDR2 SVGAGI. Trimming shortened V by 4 bases and J by 12 bases, and 10 bases separated the two germline ends. The CDR3 spells CASSFDGVQHF. The CDR3 nucleotides read TGTGCCAGCAGTTTCGACGGGGTCCAGCATTTT.

In DNA form, the CDR3 reads TGCAGCGTACCGGGACTAGTTCTCTACAATGAGCAGTTCTTC. Its protein is CSVPGLVLYNEQFF. The rearrangement links TRBV29-1 to TRBJ2-1, with 8 bases aligning to TRBD2. The CDR3 runs to 14 residues. The V gene's germline CDR1 is SQVTM and CDR2 ANQGSEA. V lost 6 bases to trimming and J lost 3 bases; unmatched junction nucleotides: 7.

This clone was counted many times. The chain links TRBV9 to TRBJ2-7; D might be TRBD1 (6 bases). V lost 4 bases, J lost 9 bases, and 17 bases lay in between. The CDR3 is 13 amino acids. CDR1 is SGDLS and CDR2 is YYNGEE in the germline V gene. CDR3 in amino acids: CASSSFDVGAQYF. Here the CDR3 DNA reads TGTGCCAGCAGCTCCTTTGATGTGGGGGCGCAGTACTTC.